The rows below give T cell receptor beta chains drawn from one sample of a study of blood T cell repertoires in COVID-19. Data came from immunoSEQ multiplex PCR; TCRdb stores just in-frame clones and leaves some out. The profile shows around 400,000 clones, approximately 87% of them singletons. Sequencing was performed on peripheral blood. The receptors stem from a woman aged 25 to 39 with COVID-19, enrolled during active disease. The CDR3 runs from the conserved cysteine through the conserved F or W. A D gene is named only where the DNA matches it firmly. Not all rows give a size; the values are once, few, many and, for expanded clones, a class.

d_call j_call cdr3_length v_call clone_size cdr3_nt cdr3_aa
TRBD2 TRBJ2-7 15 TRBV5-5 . TGTGCCAGCAGCCCGGGACTAGCGCGTGCCTCCGAGCAGTACTTC CASSPGLARASEQYF
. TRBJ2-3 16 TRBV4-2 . TGTGCCAGCAGCCAAGAGGGGCAGGGAAAGACAGATACGCAGTATTTT CASSQEGQGKTDTQYF
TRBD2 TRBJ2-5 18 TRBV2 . TGTGCCAGCAGTGGACCTGGGACTAGCCCTAGATTAGAAGAGACCCAGTACTTC CASSGPGTSPRLEETQYF
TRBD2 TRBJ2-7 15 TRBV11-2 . TGTGCCAGCAGCTTAGGGCTAGCGGGAATGGGCGAGCAGTACTTC CASSLGLAGMGEQYF
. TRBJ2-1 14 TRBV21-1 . TGTGCCAGCAGCCCCCAGAATCTTTTGGATGAGCAGTTCTTC CASSPQNLLDEQFF
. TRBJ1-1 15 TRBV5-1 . TGCGCCAGCAGCAGGACGATAGGGGGGAACACTGAAGCTTTCTTT CASSRTIGGNTEAFF
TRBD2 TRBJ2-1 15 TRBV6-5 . TGTGCCAGCAGCCCCGGGGGGTATCCTGCGAATGAGCAGTTCTTC CASSPGGYPANEQFF
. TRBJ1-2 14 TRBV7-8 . TGTGCCAGCAGCCACCCCCCCCGCGACTATGGCTACACCTTC CASSHPPRDYGYTF
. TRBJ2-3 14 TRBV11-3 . TGTGCCAGCAGCTTTAGAGGGGGACCAGATACGCAGTATTTT CASSFRGGPDTQYF
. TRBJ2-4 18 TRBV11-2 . TGTGCCAGCAGCTTAGATCAGTGGGGAGACAGGTTGCAAAACATTCAGTACTTC CASSLDQWGDRLQNIQYF
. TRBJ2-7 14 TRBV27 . TGTGCCAGCAGTTTAATGGGACTCAACTACGAGCAGTACTTC CASSLMGLNYEQYF
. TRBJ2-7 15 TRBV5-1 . TGCGCCAGCAGCCCCCCCGGGGGTAGCTCCTACGAGCAGTACTTC CASSPPGGSSYEQYF
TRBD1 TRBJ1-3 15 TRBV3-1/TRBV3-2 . TGTGCCAGCAGACGCACAGGGGGCACTGGAAACACCATATATTTT CASRRTGGTGNTIYF
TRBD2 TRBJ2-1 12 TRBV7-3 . TGTGCCAGCAGCTCGGGGGGCAATGAGCAGTTCTTC CASSSGGNEQFF
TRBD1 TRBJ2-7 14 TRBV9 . TGTGCCAGCAGCCCCCGGGACAGACCCTACGAGCAGTACTTC CASSPRDRPYEQYF
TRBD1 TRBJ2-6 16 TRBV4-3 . TGCGCCAGCAGCCAAGGGACAGGGGTTGGGGCCAACGTCCTGACTTTC CASSQGTGVGANVLTF
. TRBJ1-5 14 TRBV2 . TGTGCCAGCAGGCGAAGGGGCGGTGGTCAGCCCCAGCATTTT CASRRRGGGQPQHF
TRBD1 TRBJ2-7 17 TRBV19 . TGTGCCAGTAGTATGCGGACAGGGGGCGTCGTCTCCTACGAGCAGTACTTC CASSMRTGGVVSYEQYF
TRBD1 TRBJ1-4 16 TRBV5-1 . TGCGCCAGCAGCCCGGGACAGGCTGCAACTAATGAAAAACTGTTTTTT CASSPGQAATNEKLFF
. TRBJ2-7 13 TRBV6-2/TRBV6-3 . TGTGCCAGCAGTTCACAGGTATCCTACGAGCAGTACTTC CASSSQVSYEQYF
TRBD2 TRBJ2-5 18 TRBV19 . TGTGCCAGTACCCCAGGGAAACTAGCGGGAGTAAGAGGAGAGACCCAGTACTTC CASTPGKLAGVRGETQYF
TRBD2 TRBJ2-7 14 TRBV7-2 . TGTGCCAGCAGCGACGGGACTAGACCCTACGAGCAGTACTTC CASSDGTRPYEQYF
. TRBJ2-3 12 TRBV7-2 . TGTGCCAGCAGCGACCCGGGTAATACGCAGTATTTT CASSDPGNTQYF
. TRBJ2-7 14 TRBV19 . TGTGCCAGTAGTATACGGAGTTCTTATTACGAGCAGTACTTC CASSIRSSYYEQYF
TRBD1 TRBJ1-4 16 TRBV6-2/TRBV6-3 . TGTGCCAGCAGTTACGAAAGGGACAGGAGAAATGAAAAACTGTTTTTT CASSYERDRRNEKLFF
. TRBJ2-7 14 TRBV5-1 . TGCGCCAGCAGCTTCGGACAGAGCTCCTACGAGCAGTACTTC CASSFGQSSYEQYF
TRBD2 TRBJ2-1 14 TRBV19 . TGTGCCAGTAGTATAGTTCGCGGGAGGGGTGAGCAGTTCTTC CASSIVRGRGEQFF
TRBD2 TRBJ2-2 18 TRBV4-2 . TGTGCCAGCAGCCAAGATTTGCTAGCGGGAGATGGCACCGGGGAGCTGTTTTTT CASSQDLLAGDGTGELFF
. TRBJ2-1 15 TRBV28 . TGTGCTAGCCAGCAATGGAGAAAGTCCTACAATGAGCAGTTCTTC CASQQWRKSYNEQFF
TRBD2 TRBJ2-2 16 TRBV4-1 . TGCGCCAGCAGCCAAGGAACGGGAGGACTCACCGGGGAGCTGTTTTTT CASSQGTGGLTGELFF
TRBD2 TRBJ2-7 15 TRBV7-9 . TGTGCCAGCAGCTTACGGACTAGCGGGGGCTACGAGCAGTACTTC CASSLRTSGGYEQYF
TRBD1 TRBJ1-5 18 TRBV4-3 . TGCGCCAGCAGCCAAGACCGGCGGACCGGGACAGGGAATCAGCCCCAGCATTTT CASSQDRRTGTGNQPQHF
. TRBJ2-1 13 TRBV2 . TGTGCCAGCAGTACCACTCGAGACAATGAGCAGTTCTTC CASSTTRDNEQFF
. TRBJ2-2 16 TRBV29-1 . TGCAGCGTTGGGGTACTGAGGGCAGAAAACACCGGGGAGCTGTTTTTT CSVGVLRAENTGELFF
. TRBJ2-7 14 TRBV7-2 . TGTGCCAGCAGCTACCAAGGGGGAGGGTACGAGCAGTACTTC CASSYQGGGYEQYF
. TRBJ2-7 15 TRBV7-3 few TGTGCCAGCAGTCGTGCCGGAGGTTCAGTCGACGAGCAGTACTTC CASSRAGGSVDEQYF
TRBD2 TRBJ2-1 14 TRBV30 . TGTGCCTGGAGTCCACGGGAGGAGTACAATGAGCAGTTCTTC CAWSPREEYNEQFF
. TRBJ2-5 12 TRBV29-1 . TGCAGCGCCAGGGGCAGGGGAGAGACCCAGTACTTC CSARGRGETQYF
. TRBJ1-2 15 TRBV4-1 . TGCGCCAGCAGCCAAGAGGTCGCCCCCGGCTATGGCTACACCTTC CASSQEVAPGYGYTF
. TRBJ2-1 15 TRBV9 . TGTGCCAGCAGCGTAGCCGTGCGGTTAGATAATGAGCAGTTCTTC CASSVAVRLDNEQFF
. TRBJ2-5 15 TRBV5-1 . TGCGCCAGCAGCTTGGCCCCGGCGGATAAAGAGACCCAGTACTTC CASSLAPADKETQYF
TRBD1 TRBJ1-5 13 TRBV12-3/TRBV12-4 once TGTGCCAGCAGTTTTGCAGGGGGTCAGCCCCAGCATTTT CASSFAGGQPQHF
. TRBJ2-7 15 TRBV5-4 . TGTGCCAGCAGCCCCGGGCGACGGGACTTCTACGAGCAGTACTTC CASSPGRRDFYEQYF
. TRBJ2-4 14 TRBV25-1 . TGTGCCAGCAGTGAATACGGGGTGAAAAACATTCAGTACTTC CASSEYGVKNIQYF
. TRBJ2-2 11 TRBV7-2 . TGTGCCAGCAGCCCCCGGGGGGAGCTGTTTTTT CASSPRGELFF
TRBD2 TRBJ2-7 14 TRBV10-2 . TGCGCCAGCAGTTTGACTAGCGGCACCTACGAGCAGTACTTC CASSLTSGTYEQYF
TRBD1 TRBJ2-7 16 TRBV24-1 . TGTGCCACCAGTGATACCAGGACAGGGAACGTGCACGAGCAGTACTTC CATSDTRTGNVHEQYF
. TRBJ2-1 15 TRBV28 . TGTGCCAGCGCCTTGTTGGCGGGTACCTACAATGAGCAGTTCTTC CASALLAGTYNEQFF
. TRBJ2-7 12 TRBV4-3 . TGCGCCAGCAGCCAAGGGGGGGGGCCACAGTACTTC CASSQGGGPQYF
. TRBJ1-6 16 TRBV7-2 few TGTGCCAGCACCCAAAGGGGCTCCGCTTATAATTCACCCCTCCACTTT CASTQRGSAYNSPLHF
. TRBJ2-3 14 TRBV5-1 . TGCGCCAGCAGCTTGGACAGGCACACAGATACGCAGTATTTT CASSLDRHTDTQYF
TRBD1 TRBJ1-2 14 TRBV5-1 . TGCGCCAGCAGCACCCGGACAGGAAACTATGGCTACACCTTC CASSTRTGNYGYTF
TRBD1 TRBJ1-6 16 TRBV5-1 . TGCGCCAGCAGCCACCGTACAGGGGTTCAGGGTTCACCCCTCCACTTT CASSHRTGVQGSPLHF
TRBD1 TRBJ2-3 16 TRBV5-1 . TGCGCCAGCAGCGATACCACGACAGGGGGCGCAGATACGCAGTATTTT CASSDTTTGGADTQYF
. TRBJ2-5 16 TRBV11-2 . TGTGCCAGCAGCTTACTTACTGGACAGTTCCAAGAGACCCAGTACTTC CASSLLTGQFQETQYF
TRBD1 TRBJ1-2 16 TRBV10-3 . TGTGCCATCAGTGCTGTTCTTCGGGACAGCTTCTATGGCTACACCTTC CAISAVLRDSFYGYTF
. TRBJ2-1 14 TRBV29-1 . TGCAGCGAGCTGAGCGGCCTCTCCTACAATGAGCAGTTCTTC CSELSGLSYNEQFF